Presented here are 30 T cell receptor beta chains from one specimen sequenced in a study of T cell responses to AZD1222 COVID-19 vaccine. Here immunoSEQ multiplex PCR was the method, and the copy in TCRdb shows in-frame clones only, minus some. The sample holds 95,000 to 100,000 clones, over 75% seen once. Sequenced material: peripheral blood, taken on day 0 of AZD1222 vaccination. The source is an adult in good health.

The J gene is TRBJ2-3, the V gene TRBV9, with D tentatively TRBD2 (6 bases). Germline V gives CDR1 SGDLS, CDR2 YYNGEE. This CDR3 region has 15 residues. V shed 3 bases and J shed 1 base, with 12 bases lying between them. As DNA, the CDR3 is TGTGCCAGCAGCGCGAGCCGCGGGGGCACAGATACGCAGTATTTT. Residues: CASSASRGGTDTQYF.

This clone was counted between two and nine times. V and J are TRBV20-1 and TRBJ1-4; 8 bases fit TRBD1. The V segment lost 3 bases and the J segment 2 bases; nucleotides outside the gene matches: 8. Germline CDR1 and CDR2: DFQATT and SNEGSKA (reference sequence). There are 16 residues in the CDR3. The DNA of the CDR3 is TGCAGTGCTAGTTCACACAGGGGGAAGACTAATGAAAAACTGTTTTTT. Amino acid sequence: CSASSHRGKTNEKLFF.

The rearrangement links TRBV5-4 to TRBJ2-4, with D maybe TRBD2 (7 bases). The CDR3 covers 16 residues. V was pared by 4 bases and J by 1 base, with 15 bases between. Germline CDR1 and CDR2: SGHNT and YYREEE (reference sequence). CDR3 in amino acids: CASSREGGAAKNIQYF. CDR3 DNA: TGTGCCAGCAGCCGGGAAGGGGGGGCGGCCAAAAACATTCAGTACTTC.

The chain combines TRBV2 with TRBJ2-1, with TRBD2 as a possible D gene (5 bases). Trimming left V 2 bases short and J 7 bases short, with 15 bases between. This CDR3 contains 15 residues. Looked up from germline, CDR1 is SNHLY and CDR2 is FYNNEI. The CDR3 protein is CASSERGQPGNEQFF. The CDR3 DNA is TGTGCCAGCAGTGAACGCGGGCAACCTGGGAATGAGCAGTTCTTC.

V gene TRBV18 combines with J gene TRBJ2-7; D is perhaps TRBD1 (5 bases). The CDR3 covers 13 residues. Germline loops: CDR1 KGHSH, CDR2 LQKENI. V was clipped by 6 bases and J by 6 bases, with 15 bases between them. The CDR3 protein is CASSLQEWGEQYF. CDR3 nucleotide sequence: TGTGCCAGCTCGCTACAGGAGTGGGGCGAGCAGTACTTC.

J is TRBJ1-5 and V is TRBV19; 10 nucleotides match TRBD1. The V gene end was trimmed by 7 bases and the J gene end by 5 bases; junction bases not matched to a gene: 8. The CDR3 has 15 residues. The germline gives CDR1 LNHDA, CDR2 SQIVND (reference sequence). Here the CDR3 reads CASTLGQGGYQPQHF. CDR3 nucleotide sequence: TGTGCCAGTACCCTAGGACAGGGGGGATATCAGCCCCAGCATTTT.

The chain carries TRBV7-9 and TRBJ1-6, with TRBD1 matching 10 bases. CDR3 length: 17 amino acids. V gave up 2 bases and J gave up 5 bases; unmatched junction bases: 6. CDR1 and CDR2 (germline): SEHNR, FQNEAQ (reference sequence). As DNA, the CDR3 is TGTGCCAGCAGCTTATCGACAGGGGGCCCCAATAATTCACCCCTCCACTTT. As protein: CASSLSTGGPNNSPLHF.

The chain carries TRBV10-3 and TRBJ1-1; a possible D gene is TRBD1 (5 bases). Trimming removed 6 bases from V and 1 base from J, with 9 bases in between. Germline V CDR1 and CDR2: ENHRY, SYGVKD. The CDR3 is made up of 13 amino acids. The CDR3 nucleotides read TGTGCCATCAGGACAGAAAAGAACACTGAAGCTTTCTTT. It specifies CAIRTEKNTEAFF.

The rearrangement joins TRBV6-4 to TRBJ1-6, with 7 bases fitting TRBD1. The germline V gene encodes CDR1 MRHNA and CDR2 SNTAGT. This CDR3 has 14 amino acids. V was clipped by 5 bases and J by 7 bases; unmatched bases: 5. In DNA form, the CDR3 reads TGTGCCAGCAGTAGGGACAGAACCAATTCACCCCTCCACTTT. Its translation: CASSRDRTNSPLHF.

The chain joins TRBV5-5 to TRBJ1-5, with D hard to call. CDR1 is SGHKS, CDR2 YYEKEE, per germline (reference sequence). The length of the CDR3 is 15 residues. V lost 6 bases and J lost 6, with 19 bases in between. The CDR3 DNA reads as TGTGCCAGCATCATATCGCGGGCCAGACGTCAGCCCCAGCATTTT. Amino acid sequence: CASIISRARRQPQHF. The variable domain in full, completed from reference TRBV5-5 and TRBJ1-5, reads DAGVTQSPTHLIKTRGQQVTLRCSPISGHKSVSWYQQVLGQGPQFIFQYYEKEERGRGNFPDRFSARQFPNYSSELNVNALLLGDSALYLCASIISRARRQPQHFGDGTRLSIL.

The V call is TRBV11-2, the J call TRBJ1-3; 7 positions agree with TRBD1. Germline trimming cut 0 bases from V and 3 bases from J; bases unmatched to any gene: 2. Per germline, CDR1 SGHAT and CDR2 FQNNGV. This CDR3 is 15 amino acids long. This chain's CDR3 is CASSLDRGFGNTIYF. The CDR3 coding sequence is TGTGCCAGCAGCTTAGACAGGGGGTTTGGAAACACCATATATTTT.

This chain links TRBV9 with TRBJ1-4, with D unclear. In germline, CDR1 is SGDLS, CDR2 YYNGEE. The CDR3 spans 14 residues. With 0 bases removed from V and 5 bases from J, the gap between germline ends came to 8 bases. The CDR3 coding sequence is TGTGCCAGCAGCGTAGACAGATTCAATGAAAAACTGTTTTTT. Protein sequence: CASSVDRFNEKLFF.

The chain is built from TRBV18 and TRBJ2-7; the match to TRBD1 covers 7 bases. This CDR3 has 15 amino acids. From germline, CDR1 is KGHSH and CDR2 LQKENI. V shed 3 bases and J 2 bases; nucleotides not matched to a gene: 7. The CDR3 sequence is CASSPYSTGTYEQYF. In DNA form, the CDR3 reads TGTGCCAGCTCACCTTACTCGACAGGGACCTACGAGCAGTACTTC.

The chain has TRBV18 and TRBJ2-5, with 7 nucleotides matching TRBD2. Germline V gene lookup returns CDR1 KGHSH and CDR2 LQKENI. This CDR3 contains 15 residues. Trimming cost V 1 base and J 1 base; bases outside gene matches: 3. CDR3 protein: CASSPRGLVQETQYF. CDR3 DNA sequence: TGTGCCAGCTCACCACGCGGACTAGTCCAAGAGACCCAGTACTTC.

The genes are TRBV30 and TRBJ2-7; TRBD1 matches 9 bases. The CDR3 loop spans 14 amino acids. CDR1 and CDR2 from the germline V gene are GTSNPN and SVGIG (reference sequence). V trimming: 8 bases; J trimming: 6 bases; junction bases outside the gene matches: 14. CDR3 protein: CAGGRGQGLAEQYF. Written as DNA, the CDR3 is TGTGCCGGTGGGCGGGGACAGGGCCTCGCCGAGCAGTACTTC.

CDR3 region: CASSPLDSYYGYTF. In DNA form, the CDR3 reads TGTGCCAGCAGTCCCCTTGACAGTTACTATGGCTACACCTTC. V is TRBV6-6 and J is TRBJ1-2, with D possibly matching TRBD1 (5 bases). The ends were cut back, 5 bases at V and 3 bases at J, with 13 bases in the middle. The V gene's germline CDR1 is MNHNY and CDR2 SVGAGI (reference sequence). CDR3 length equals 14 residues.

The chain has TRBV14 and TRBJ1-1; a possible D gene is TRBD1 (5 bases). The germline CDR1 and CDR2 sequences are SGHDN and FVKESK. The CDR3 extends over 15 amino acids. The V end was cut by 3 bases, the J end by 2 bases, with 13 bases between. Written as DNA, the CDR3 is TGTGCCAGCAGCCAGTTCAGGGAACTAAACACTGAAGCTTTCTTT. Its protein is CASSQFRELNTEAFF.

In DNA form, the CDR3 reads TGTGCCAGCAGCTTGCGTCTAGCGGATTACAATGAGCAGTTCTTC. As protein: CASSLRLADYNEQFF. This rearrangement joins TRBV5-4 to TRBJ2-1; 7 nucleotides match TRBD2. CDR3 length: 15 amino acids. Unmatched junction bases numbered 5, after V lost 1 base and J lost 4 bases. Germline V lookup: CDR1 SGHNT, CDR2 YYREEE (reference sequence).

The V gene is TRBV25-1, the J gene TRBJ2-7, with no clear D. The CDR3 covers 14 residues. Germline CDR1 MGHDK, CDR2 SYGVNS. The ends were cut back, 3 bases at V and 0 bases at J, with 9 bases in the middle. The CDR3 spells CASSDMAASYEQYF. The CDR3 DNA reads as TGTGCCAGCAGTGACATGGCGGCCTCCTACGAGCAGTACTTC.

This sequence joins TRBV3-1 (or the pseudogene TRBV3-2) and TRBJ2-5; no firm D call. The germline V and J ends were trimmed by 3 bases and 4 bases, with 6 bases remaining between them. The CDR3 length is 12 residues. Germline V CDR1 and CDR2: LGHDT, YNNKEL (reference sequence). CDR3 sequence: CASSQRRETQYF. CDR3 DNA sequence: TGTGCCAGCAGCCAGAGGCGAGAGACCCAGTACTTC.

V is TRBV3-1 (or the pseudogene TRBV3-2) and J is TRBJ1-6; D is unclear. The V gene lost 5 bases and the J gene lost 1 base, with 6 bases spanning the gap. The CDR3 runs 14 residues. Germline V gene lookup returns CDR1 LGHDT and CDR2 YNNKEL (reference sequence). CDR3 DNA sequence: TGTGCCAGCAGCGAAAGTTCCTATAATTCACCCCTCCACTTT. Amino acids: CASSESSYNSPLHF.

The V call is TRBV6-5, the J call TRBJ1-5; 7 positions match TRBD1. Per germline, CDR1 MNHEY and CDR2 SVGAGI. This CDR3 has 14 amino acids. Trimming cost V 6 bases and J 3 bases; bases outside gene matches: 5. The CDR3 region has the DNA TGTGCCAGCAGCCGGGACAGCTACAATCAGCCCCAGCATTTT. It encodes CASSRDSYNQPQHF.

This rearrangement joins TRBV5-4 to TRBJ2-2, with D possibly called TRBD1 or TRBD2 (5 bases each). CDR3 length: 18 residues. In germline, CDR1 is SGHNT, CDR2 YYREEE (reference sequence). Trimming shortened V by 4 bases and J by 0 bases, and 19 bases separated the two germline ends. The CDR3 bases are TGTGCCAGCAGCGGGGGTGGCGGGTTCTTCGCGAACACCGGGGAGCTGTTTTTT. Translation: CASSGGGGFFANTGELFF.

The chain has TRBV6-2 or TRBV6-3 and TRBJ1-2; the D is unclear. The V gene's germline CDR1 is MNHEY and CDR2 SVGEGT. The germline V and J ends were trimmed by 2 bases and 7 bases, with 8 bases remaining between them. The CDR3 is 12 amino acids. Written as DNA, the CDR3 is TGTGCCAGCAGTTACGGGGAGGGTGGCTACACCTTC. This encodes CASSYGEGGYTF.

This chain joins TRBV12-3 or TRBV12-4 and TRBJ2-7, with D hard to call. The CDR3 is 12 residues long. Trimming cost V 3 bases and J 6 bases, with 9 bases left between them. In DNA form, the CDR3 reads TGTGCCAGCAGTTTTTTAAACCTCGAGCAGTACTTC. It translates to CASSFLNLEQYF.

Here the CDR3 reads CASNPDGFNQPQHF. DNA of the CDR3: TGTGCCAGTAACCCAGACGGGTTTAATCAGCCCCAGCATTTT. The chain uses TRBV19 and TRBJ1-5, with D uncertain. This CDR3 has 14 residues. The ends were cut back, 7 bases at V and 4 bases at J, with 14 bases in the middle. Germline loops: CDR1 LNHDA, CDR2 SQIVND (reference sequence).

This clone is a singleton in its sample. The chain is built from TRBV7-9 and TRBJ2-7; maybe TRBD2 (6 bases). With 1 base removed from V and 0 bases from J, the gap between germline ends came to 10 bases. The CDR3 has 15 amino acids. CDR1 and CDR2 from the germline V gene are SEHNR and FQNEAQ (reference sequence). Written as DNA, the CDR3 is TGTGCCAGCAGCTTAGTAGCGGAAAACTCCTACGAGCAGTACTTC. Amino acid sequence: CASSLVAENSYEQYF.

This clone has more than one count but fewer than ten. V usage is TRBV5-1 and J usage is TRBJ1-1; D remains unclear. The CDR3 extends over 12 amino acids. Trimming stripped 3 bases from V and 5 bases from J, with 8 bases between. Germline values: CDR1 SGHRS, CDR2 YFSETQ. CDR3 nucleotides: TGCGCCAGCAGCTCAGCGGGGACTGAAGCTTTCTTT. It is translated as CASSSAGTEAFF.

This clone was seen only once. As DNA, the CDR3 is TGTGCCAGCAGCTCGGTCGGGCGGGAGACCCAGTACTTC. This translates into CASSSVGRETQYF. V gene TRBV11-3 combines with J gene TRBJ2-5; no clear D. Trimming cost V 4 bases and J 5 bases, with 11 bases left between them. CDR1 and CDR2 from the germline V gene are SGHNT and YENEEA. The CDR3 runs 13 residues.

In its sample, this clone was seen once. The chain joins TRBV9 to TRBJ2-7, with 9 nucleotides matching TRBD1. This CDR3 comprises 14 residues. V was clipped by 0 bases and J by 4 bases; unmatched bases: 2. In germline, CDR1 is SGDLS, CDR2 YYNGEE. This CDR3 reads CASSVGTGEYEQYF. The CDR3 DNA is TGTGCCAGCAGCGTAGGGACAGGGGAATACGAGCAGTACTTC.